This T cell receptor beta chain was obtained from a study of cytomegalovirus exposure and HLA in healthy donors. The CDR3 runs 11 residues. Trimming left V 4 bases short and J 4 bases short, with 5 bases between. Germline CDR1 reads SNHLY; CDR2 reads FYNNEI. It was with 60 Vbeta and 13 Jbeta primers that the PCR ran. The data were produced by immunoSEQ multiplex PCR, yet TCRdb's version contains in-frame clones alone and is incomplete. This table has 200,000 or so clones, 82% appearing once. Material: PBMCs. The TCR comes from a boy aged 2 to 10 in good health and CMV-seronegative. This rearrangement joins TRBV2 to TRBJ2-7; D unresolved. The CDR3 spells CASSAQYEQYF. In DNA form, the CDR3 reads TGTGCCAGCAGTGCACAATACGAGCAGTACTTC.